A single TCR beta chain is shown here with its context. Other DNA sequences from this sample encode an identical CDR3 as well. The protocol was immunoSEQ multiplex PCR, while the TCRdb copy is restricted to in-frame clones and leaves out a portion. The repertoire consists of over 75,000 clones, with 91% occurring once and the leading ten covering about 9%. These data come from a study of OX40 agonist ivuxolimab in advanced cancers. Study information: Dose-escalation patients' cancers were hepatocellular carcinoma, melanoma, renal cell or head and neck cancer.

Unmatched junction bases numbered 5, after V lost 3 bases and J lost 4 bases. Germline V gene data show CDR1 as LNHDA and CDR2 as SQIVND (reference sequence). The CDR3 loop spans 14 amino acids. The specimen was CD4+ or CD8+ T cells sorted from blood, collected in a trial of the OX40 agonist ivuxolimab. The source is an adult with an advanced solid tumor such as melanoma, head and neck, liver or kidney cancer. V usage is TRBV19 and J usage is TRBJ2-7; 8 positions match TRBD1. CDR3 nucleotide sequence: TGTGCCAGTAGTATGGGCCAGGGGGCTTACGAGCAGTACTTC. Its translation: CASSMGQGAYEQYF.